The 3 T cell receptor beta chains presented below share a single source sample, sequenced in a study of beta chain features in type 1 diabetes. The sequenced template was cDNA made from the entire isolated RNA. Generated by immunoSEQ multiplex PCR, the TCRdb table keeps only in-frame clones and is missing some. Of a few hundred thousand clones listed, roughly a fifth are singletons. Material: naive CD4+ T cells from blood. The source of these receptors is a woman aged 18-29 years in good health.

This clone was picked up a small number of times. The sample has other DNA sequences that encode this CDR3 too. CDR3 region: CSVRQGANYGYTF. The CDR3 DNA reads TGCAGCGTCCGACAGGGGGCGAACTATGGCTACACCTTC. V and J are TRBV29-1 and TRBJ1-2; 10 nucleotides agree with TRBD1. The CDR3 length is 13 residues. The V gene end was trimmed by 6 bases and the J gene end by 2 bases; junction bases not matched to a gene: 3. Germline CDR1 and CDR2: SQVTM and ANQGSEA.

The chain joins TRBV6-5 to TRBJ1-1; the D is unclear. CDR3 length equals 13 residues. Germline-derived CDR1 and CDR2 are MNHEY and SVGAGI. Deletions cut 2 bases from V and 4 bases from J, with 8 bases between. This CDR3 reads CASSYLGFTEAFF. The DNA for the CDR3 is TGTGCCAGCAGTTACCTGGGCTTCACTGAAGCTTTCTTT.

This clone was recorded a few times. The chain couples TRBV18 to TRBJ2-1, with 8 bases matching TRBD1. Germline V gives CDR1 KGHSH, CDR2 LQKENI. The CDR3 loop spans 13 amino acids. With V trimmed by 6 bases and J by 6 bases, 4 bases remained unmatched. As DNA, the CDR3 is TGTGCCAGCTCGGGACAGGTTTCCAATGAGCAGTTCTTC. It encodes CASSGQVSNEQFF. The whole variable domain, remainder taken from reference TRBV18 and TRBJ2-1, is NAGVMQNPRHLVRRRGQEARLRCSPMKGHSHVYWYRQLPEEGLKFMVYLQKENIIDESGMPKERFSAEFPKEGPSILRIQQVVRGDSAAYFCASSGQVSNEQFFGPGTRLTVL.